The 17 T cell receptor beta chains given below trace back to one sample, sequenced in a study of blood T cell repertoires in COVID-19. Generated by immunoSEQ multiplex PCR, the TCRdb table keeps only in-frame clones and is missing some. The sample has hundreds of thousands of clones, under 90% seen once; the top ten hold roughly 6.5%. The material sequenced was peripheral blood. These receptors were collected from a man aged 55-75 years who had recovered from COVID-19.

The rearrangement uses TRBV7-2 and TRBJ2-1; 7 nucleotides match TRBD2. V shed 1 base and J 2 bases; nucleotides not matched to a gene: 5. The CDR3 runs to 16 residues. CDR1 and CDR2 from the germline V gene are SGHTA and FQGNSA. The CDR3 nucleotides read TGTGCCAGCAGCTTAGATCGCGGGGGAGCCTACAATGAGCAGTTCTTC. Amino acid sequence: CASSLDRGGAYNEQFF. The variable domain in full, with the rest retrieved from reference TRBV7-2 and TRBJ2-1, is GAGVSQSPSNKVTEKGKDVELRCDPISGHTALYWYRQSLGQGLEFLIYFQGNSAPDKSGLPSDRFSAERTGGSVSTLTIQRTQQEDSAVYLCASSLDRGGAYNEQFFGPGTRLTVL.

The rearrangement uses TRBV5-5 and TRBJ1-2, with D tentatively TRBD1 (6 bases). Trimming cost V 4 bases and J 0 bases, with 13 bases left between them. Germline assignment: CDR1 SGHKS and CDR2 YYEKEE (reference sequence). CDR3 size: 15 residues. The CDR3 loop is CASSPGQLANYGYTF. Here the CDR3 DNA reads TGTGCCAGCAGCCCAGGACAGTTAGCTAACTATGGCTACACCTTC. The whole variable domain, filled in from reference TRBV5-5 and TRBJ1-2, reads DAGVTQSPTHLIKTRGQQVTLRCSPISGHKSVSWYQQVLGQGPQFIFQYYEKEERGRGNFPDRFSARQFPNYSSELNVNALLLGDSALYLCASSPGQLANYGYTFGSGTRLTVV.

This clone was counted once. The chain is built from TRBV7-9 and TRBJ1-2, with no clear D. The CDR3 runs 13 residues. Germline loops: CDR1 SEHNR, CDR2 FQNEAQ (reference sequence). Between the trimmed V and J ends, which lost 5 bases and 2 bases, there was a span of 9 bases. For the CDR3, the DNA is TGTGCCAGCAGCCCCACGGGGAACTATGGCTACACCTTC. Its protein is CASSPTGNYGYTF. Complete variable domain (other parts from reference TRBV7-9 and TRBJ1-2): DTGVSQNPRHKITKRGQNVTFRCDPISEHNRLYWYRQTLGQGPEFLTYFQNEAQLEKSRLLSDRFSAERPKGSFSTLEIQRTEQGDSAMYLCASSPTGNYGYTFGSGTRLTVV.

The chain recombines TRBV2 with TRBJ2-7; 10 bases fit TRBD1. The CDR3 length is 14 residues. Germline V gene lookup returns CDR1 SNHLY and CDR2 FYNNEI. Trimming cost V 7 bases and J 0 bases; bases outside gene matches: 3. In DNA form, the CDR3 reads TGTGCCAGCAAGGGACAGGGGAGCTCCTACGAGCAGTACTTC. Translated, it gives CASKGQGSSYEQYF.

The V and J genes are TRBV5-1 and TRBJ2-1, with TRBD1 identical over 7 bases. The CDR3 extends over 14 amino acids. Germline V gene lookup returns CDR1 SGHRS and CDR2 YFSETQ. Unmatched junction bases numbered 3, after V lost 0 bases and J lost 6 bases. The CDR3 DNA sequence: TGCGCCAGCAGCTTGGTTGCAGGGGGCAATGAGCAGTTCTTC. It specifies CASSLVAGGNEQFF. The whole variable domain, filled in from reference TRBV5-1 and TRBJ2-1, reads KAGVTQTPRYLIKTRGQQVTLSCSPISGHRSVSWYQQTPGQGLQFLFEYFSETQRNKGNFPGRFSGRQFSNSRSEMNVSTLELGDSALYLCASSLVAGGNEQFFGPGTRLTVL.

The chain recombines TRBV24-1 with TRBJ2-3; D perhaps matches TRBD1 (6 bases). Per the germline V gene, CDR1 is KGHDR and CDR2 is SFDVKD. The CDR3 contains 16 residues. V lost 2 bases to trimming and J lost 0 bases, with 11 bases between them. This CDR3 reads CATSDSDSTSTDTQYF. CDR3 bases: TGTGCCACCAGTGATTCGGACAGTACAAGCACAGATACGCAGTATTTT.

The chain has TRBV2 and TRBJ1-1, with D possibly matching TRBD1 (5 bases). V lost 4 bases and J lost 2, with 11 bases in between. The CDR3 loop spans 14 amino acids. The V gene's germline CDR1 is SNHLY and CDR2 FYNNEI. This CDR3 is CASSGGRVNTEAFF. The CDR3 bases are TGTGCCAGCAGTGGGGGCAGGGTAAACACTGAAGCTTTCTTT.

This clone was seen only once. This chain uses TRBV4-2 with TRBJ1-1; tentatively, D is TRBD1 (6 bases). The CDR3 has 16 amino acids. Germline CDR1 and CDR2: LGHNA and YNFKEQ. Trimming took 1 base from V and 2 from J, leaving 14 bases between them. CDR3 sequence (DNA): TGTGCCAGCAGCCAAGGAATCCGGGACATAAACACTGAAGCTTTCTTT. It translates to CASSQGIRDINTEAFF.

The chain links TRBV27 to TRBJ2-3, with D possibly TRBD2 on 6 matching bases. The CDR3 has 14 amino acids. V shed 8 bases and J shed 1 base, with 13 bases lying between them. The germline gives CDR1 MNHEY, CDR2 SMNVEV (reference sequence). CDR3 nucleotides: TGTGCCAGCTCCCGAACGGGGGGCACAGATACGCAGTATTTT. Protein: CASSRTGGTDTQYF.

The V gene is TRBV2, the J gene TRBJ1-4; D is unresolved. Germline CDR1 and CDR2: SNHLY and FYNNEI. The CDR3 consists of 16 residues. Trimming removed 9 bases from V and 0 bases from J, with 17 bases in between. This chain's CDR3 is CASSMVPYTTNEKLFF. In DNA form, the CDR3 reads TGTGCCAGTAGCATGGTCCCCTACACAACTAATGAAAAACTGTTTTTT.

The rearrangement links TRBV7-6 to TRBJ2-1, with D possibly matching TRBD1 (6 bases). This CDR3 comprises 14 residues. Germline CDR1 is SGHVS and CDR2 is FNYEAQ. The V and J ends lost 1 base and 12 bases respectively, with 16 bases between them. CDR3 nucleotides: TGTGCCAGCAGCTTAGGCGTCGTCCAAGGGGGGCAGTTCTTC. Encoded protein: CASSLGVVQGGQFF. Drawing the rest from reference TRBV7-6 and TRBJ2-1, the complete variable domain is GAGVSQSPRYKVTKRGQDVALRCDPISGHVSLYWYRQALGQGPEFLTYFNYEAQQDKSGLPNDRFSAERPEGSISTLTIQRTEQRDSAMYRCASSLGVVQGGQFFGPGTRLTVL.

This chain connects TRBV19 to TRBJ2-7; maybe TRBD2 (5 bases). Looked up from germline, CDR1 is LNHDA and CDR2 is SQIVND (reference sequence). This CDR3 comprises 15 residues. V lost 3 bases to trimming and J lost 1 base, with 13 bases between them. CDR3 amino acids: CASSIKGAGSYEQYF. CDR3 nucleotides: TGTGCCAGTAGTATTAAGGGAGCTGGGTCCTACGAGCAGTACTTC.

The V call is TRBV11-1, the J call TRBJ2-3, with 7 bases that match TRBD2. Germline CDR1 is SGHAT and CDR2 is FQDESV (reference sequence). The V gene end was trimmed by 5 bases and the J gene end by 1 base; junction bases not matched to a gene: 3. This CDR3 is built from 14 residues. Here the CDR3 reads CASSRGVRTDTQYF. DNA for the CDR3: TGTGCCAGCAGCCGGGGGGTTCGCACAGATACGCAGTATTTT.

V gene TRBV28 combines with J gene TRBJ1-1, with a possible D match to TRBD1 (6 bases). CDR1 MDHEN and CDR2 SYDVKM come from the germline V gene. This CDR3 region has 16 residues. V gave up 2 bases and J gave up 1 base, with 14 bases separating them. CDR3 bases: TGTGCCAGCAGTTTAACCCCGGGACAACAGAACACTGAAGCTTTCTTT. This translates into CASSLTPGQQNTEAFF.

The chain combines TRBV7-3 with TRBJ2-3; perhaps TRBD1 as D (6 bases). This CDR3 contains 13 residues. The germline V gene encodes CDR1 SGHTA and CDR2 FQGTGA. Deletions cut 5 bases from V and 4 bases from J, with 10 bases between. CDR3 sequence: CASSRGGADTQYF. CDR3 sequence (DNA): TGTGCCAGCAGCCGAGGGGGTGCAGATACGCAGTATTTT.

The V call is TRBV11-2, the J call TRBJ2-2, with 10 bases aligning to TRBD2. Germline CDR1 reads SGHAT; CDR2 reads FQNNGV. J gave up 2 bases and V 6 bases, and 6 bases lay outside the gene matches. The CDR3 contains 16 residues. CDR3 sequence: CASSPLAGSNTGELFF. In nucleotides, the CDR3 is TGTGCCAGCAGTCCACTAGCGGGAAGTAACACCGGGGAGCTGTTTTTT.

In nucleotides, the CDR3 is TGTGCCAGCAGCTTAGGCACATCAGGGGACACCCAGTACTTC. This translates into CASSLGTSGDTQYF. The chain recombines TRBV7-3 with TRBJ2-5; a weak D match, TRBD1 (6 bases). V was pared by 2 bases and J by 8 bases, with 15 bases between. The germline CDR1 and CDR2 sequences are SGHTA and FQGTGA. The CDR3 consists of 14 residues.